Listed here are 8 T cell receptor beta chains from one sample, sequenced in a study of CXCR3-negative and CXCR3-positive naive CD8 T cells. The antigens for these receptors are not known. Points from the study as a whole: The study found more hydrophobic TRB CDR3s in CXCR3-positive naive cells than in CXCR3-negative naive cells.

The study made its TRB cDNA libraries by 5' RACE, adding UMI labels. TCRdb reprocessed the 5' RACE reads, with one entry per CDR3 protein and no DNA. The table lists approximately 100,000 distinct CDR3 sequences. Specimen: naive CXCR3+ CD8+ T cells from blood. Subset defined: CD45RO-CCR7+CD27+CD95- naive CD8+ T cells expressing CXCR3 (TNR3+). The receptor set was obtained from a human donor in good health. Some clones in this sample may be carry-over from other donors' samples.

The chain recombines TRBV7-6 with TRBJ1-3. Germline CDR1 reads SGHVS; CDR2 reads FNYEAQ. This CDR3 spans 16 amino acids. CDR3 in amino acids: CASTPSLPGSGNTMYF. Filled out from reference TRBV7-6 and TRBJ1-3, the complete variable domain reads GAGVSQSPRYKVTKRGQDVALRCDPISGHVSLYWYRQALGQGPEFLTYFNYEAQQDKSGLPNDRFSAERPEGSISTLTIQRTEQRDSAMYRCASTPSLPGSGNTMYFGEGSWLTVV.

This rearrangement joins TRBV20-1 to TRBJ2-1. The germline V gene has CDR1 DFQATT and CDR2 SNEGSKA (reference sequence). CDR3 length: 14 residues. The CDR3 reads CSARVTGSYNEQFF.

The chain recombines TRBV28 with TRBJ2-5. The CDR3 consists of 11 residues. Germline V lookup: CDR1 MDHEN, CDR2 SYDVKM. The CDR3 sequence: CASSYQETQYF.

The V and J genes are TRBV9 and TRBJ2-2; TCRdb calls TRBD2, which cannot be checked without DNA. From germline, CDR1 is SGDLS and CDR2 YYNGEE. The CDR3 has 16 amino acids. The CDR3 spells CASSVAWEPRTGEQFF.

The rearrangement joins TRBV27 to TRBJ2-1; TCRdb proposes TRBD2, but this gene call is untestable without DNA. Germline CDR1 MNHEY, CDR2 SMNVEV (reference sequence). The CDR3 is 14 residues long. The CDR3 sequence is CASSVSGRNNEQFF.

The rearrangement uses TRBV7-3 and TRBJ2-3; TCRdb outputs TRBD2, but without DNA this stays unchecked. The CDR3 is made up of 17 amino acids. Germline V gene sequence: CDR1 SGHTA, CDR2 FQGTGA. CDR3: CASSLLGSGSVADTQYF.

The CDR3 reads CASSLTRSQYQETQYF. The V call is TRBV7-3, the J call TRBJ2-5. The CDR3 has 16 amino acids. Germline CDR1 and CDR2: SGHTA and FQGTGA.

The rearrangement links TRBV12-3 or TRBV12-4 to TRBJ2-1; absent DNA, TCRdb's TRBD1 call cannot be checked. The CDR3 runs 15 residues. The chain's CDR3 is CASSGNAGAWNEQFF.